Following are 2 T cell receptor beta chains from one sample sequenced in a study of siplizumab effects on memory and regulatory T cells. TCRdb's copy holds only in-frame clones and misses some; the assay was immunoSEQ multiplex PCR. The repertoire holds 85,000 to 130,000 clones, with more than 85% as singletons. Sequenced input: CD4+ T cells sorted from blood. Receptor source: a human donor in good health. Some clones in this sample may be carry-over from other donors' samples.

The chain recombines TRBV16 with TRBJ1-1; D ambiguous. CDR1 is KGHSY, CDR2 FQNENV, per germline. V gave up 2 bases and J gave up 4 bases, with 8 bases separating them. This CDR3 region has 13 residues. The CDR3 nucleotides are TGTGCCAGCAGCCAAGGAAGCGGCACTGAAGCTTTCTTT. Residues: CASSQGSGTEAFF. Complete variable domain (other parts from reference TRBV16 and TRBJ1-1): GEEVAQTPKHLVRGEGQKAKLYCAPIKGHSYVFWYQQVLKNEFKFLISFQNENVFDETGMPKERFSAKCLPNSPCSLEIQATKLEDSAVYFCASSQGSGTEAFFGQGTRLTVV.

This clone has just a few counts. The chain uses TRBV9 and TRBJ1-3; no reliable D call. This CDR3 comprises 13 residues. Germline CDR1 reads SGDLS; CDR2 reads YYNGEE. Trimming shortened V by 0 bases and J by 1 base, and 2 bases separated the two germline ends. Here the CDR3 DNA reads TGTGCCAGCAGCGTAGGATCTGGAAACACCATATATTTT. Residues: CASSVGSGNTIYF. The full variable domain, in which reference TRBV9 and TRBJ1-3 provide the parts outside the CDR3, is DSGVTQTPKHLITATGQRVTLRCSPRSGDLSVYWYQQSLDQGLQFLIQYYNGEERAKGNILERFSAQQFPDLHSELNLSSLELGDSALYFCASSVGSGNTIYFGEGSWLTVV.